These T cell receptor beta chains were read from a single sample in a study of early T cells in non-severe SARS-CoV-2 infection. TCRdb called the 5' RACE reads again in MiXCR, with one record for every CDR3 protein. Of over 50,000 distinct CDR3 sequences in the sample, about 12% are singletons; the top ten hold about 3.1%. Material for sequencing was whole blood. The receptors here all came from an adult who was a healthcare worker with PCR-confirmed SARS-CoV-2 infection or an uninfected control (not recorded which). Each CDR3 is given with its conserved first and last residue. The order of the fields is clone size, V gene, J gene, D gene, CDR3 protein, CDR3 DNA. D genes are given only for firm matches. Clone size is shown for a subset of rows, as once, few, many or a class of expanded clone.

abundance: -
v_gene: TRBV28
j_gene: TRBJ2-6
d_gene: -
CDR3aa: CASMRLGTGANVLTF
CDR3nt: TGTGCCAGCATGAGGCTGGGGACTGGGGCCAACGTCCTGACTTTC

abundance: few
v_gene: TRBV6-1
j_gene: TRBJ1-1
d_gene: TRBD1
CDR3aa: CASTPDRGMNTEAFF
CDR3nt: TGTGCCAGCACCCCAGACAGGGGAATGAACACTGAAGCTTTCTTT

abundance: many
v_gene: TRBV2
j_gene: TRBJ1-1
d_gene: -
CDR3aa: CASGRGGAGTEAFF
CDR3nt: TGTGCCAGCGGACGCGGGGGGGCAGGGACTGAAGCTTTCTTT

abundance: many
v_gene: TRBV5-4
j_gene: TRBJ2-3
d_gene: TRBD1
CDR3aa: CASSTRTGAADTQYF
CDR3nt: TGTGCCAGCAGCACCCGGACAGGCGCGGCAGATACGCAGTATTTT

abundance: many
v_gene: TRBV5-4
j_gene: TRBJ2-3
d_gene: -
CDR3aa: CASSPPQGPQLEQYF
CDR3nt: TGTGCCAGCAGCCCCCCGCAGGGACCCCAACTTGAGCAGTATTTT

abundance: many
v_gene: TRBV11-3
j_gene: TRBJ2-1
d_gene: -
CDR3aa: CASSHDRWLRSDGGLKQFF
CDR3nt: TGTGCCAGCAGCCATGACAGGTGGCTAAGAAGTGATGGGGGACTTAAGCAGTTCTTC

abundance: -
v_gene: TRBV10-1
j_gene: TRBJ2-5
d_gene: TRBD2
CDR3aa: CASSESVASGRWGTQYF
CDR3nt: TGCGCCAGCAGTGAGTCGGTAGCTAGCGGGAGATGGGGGACCCAGTACTTC

abundance: -
v_gene: TRBV28
j_gene: TRBJ2-3
d_gene: TRBD2
CDR3aa: CASDSTGTSGVTIRQYF
CDR3nt: TGTGCCAGCGACTCTACCGGGACTAGCGGGGTAACGATAAGGCAGTATTTT

abundance: many
v_gene: TRBV18
j_gene: TRBJ2-7
d_gene: TRBD1
CDR3aa: CASTPQGFSYEQYF
CDR3nt: TGTGCCAGCACCCCACAGGGGTTCTCCTACGAGCAGTACTTC

abundance: -
v_gene: TRBV28
j_gene: TRBJ1-1
d_gene: TRBD1
CDR3aa: CASSWTGDRVTEAFF
CDR3nt: TGTGCCAGCAGCTGGACAGGAGACAGGGTCACTGAAGCTTTCTTT

abundance: few
v_gene: TRBV27
j_gene: TRBJ1-5
d_gene: TRBD1
CDR3aa: CASSPPDRGRGNQPQHF
CDR3nt: TGTGCCAGCAGTCCCCCGGACAGGGGTCGAGGCAATCAGCCCCAGCATTTT

abundance: few
v_gene: TRBV29-1
j_gene: TRBJ2-7
d_gene: -
CDR3aa: CSVVSDSPYEQYF
CDR3nt: TGCAGCGTTGTATCGGACAGTCCCTACGAGCAGTACTTC

abundance: few
v_gene: TRBV28
j_gene: TRBJ1-6
d_gene: -
CDR3aa: CASTSGGPLHF
CDR3nt: TGTGCCAGCACCTCAGGCGGACCCCTCCACTTT

abundance: many
v_gene: TRBV6-5
j_gene: TRBJ1-4
d_gene: TRBD1
CDR3aa: CASRSGTGGEKLFF
CDR3nt: TGTGCCAGCCGGTCCGGGACAGGGGGTGAAAAACTGTTTTTT

abundance: many
v_gene: TRBV7-9
j_gene: TRBJ2-1
d_gene: TRBD2
CDR3aa: CASSLKAGVGNEQFF
CDR3nt: TGTGCCAGCAGCTTAAAGGCGGGGGTAGGGAATGAGCAGTTCTTC

abundance: few
v_gene: TRBV18
j_gene: TRBJ1-2
d_gene: -
CDR3aa: CASSREEASNYGYTF
CDR3nt: TGTGCCAGCTCACGTGAGGAAGCCTCTAACTATGGCTACACCTTC

abundance: many
v_gene: TRBV10-2
j_gene: TRBJ2-5
d_gene: -
CDR3aa: CASSDRTPQETQYF
CDR3nt: TGCGCCAGCAGTGATAGGACGCCCCAAGAGACCCAGTACTTC

abundance: -
v_gene: TRBV20-1
j_gene: TRBJ1-5
d_gene: -
CDR3aa: CSARPLGGNSNQPQHF
CDR3nt: TGCAGTGCTAGACCCCTCGGAGGGAATAGCAATCAGCCCCAGCATTTT

abundance: many
v_gene: TRBV18
j_gene: TRBJ2-1
d_gene: -
CDR3aa: CASSLTEQFF
CDR3nt: TGTGCCAGCTCCCTGACAGAGCAGTTCTTC

abundance: many
v_gene: TRBV12-3/TRBV12-4
j_gene: TRBJ2-3
d_gene: -
CDR3aa: CASSFRFLGNTQYF
CDR3nt: TGTGCCAGCAGTTTTCGTTTTTTAGGTAATACGCAGTATTTT

abundance: many
v_gene: TRBV27
j_gene: TRBJ2-1
d_gene: -
CDR3aa: CASSLRGSSYNEQFF
CDR3nt: TGTGCCAGCAGTTTACGGGGGAGCTCCTACAATGAGCAGTTCTTC

abundance: many
v_gene: TRBV5-1
j_gene: TRBJ2-5
d_gene: -
CDR3aa: CASSSQETQYF
CDR3nt: TGTGCCAGCAGCTCGCAAGAGACCCAGTACTTC

abundance: many
v_gene: TRBV14
j_gene: TRBJ1-6
d_gene: TRBD1
CDR3aa: CASSSTGDDNSPLHF
CDR3nt: TGTGCCAGCAGCTCGACAGGGGACGATAATTCACCCCTCCACTTT